This entry concerns a single TCR beta chain. These data come from a study of blood T cell repertoires in COVID-19. Turning to the study itself: Acute-phase and convalescent COVID-19 samples originated in the United States, Italy and Spain.

Method: immunoSEQ multiplex PCR; TCRdb's copy keeps in-frame clones and lacks some. This table has about 270,000 clones, approximately 84% appearing once. The CDR3 runs 17 residues. Germline loops: CDR1 MDHEN, CDR2 SYDVKM. The V end was cut by 3 bases, the J end by 3 bases, with 18 bases between. The chain employs TRBV28 and TRBJ1-3; D perhaps matches TRBD1 (6 bases). The sequencing sample was made of peripheral blood. The sequence derives from a human donor with COVID-19, enrolled during active disease. The donor label of this sample is uncertain. The CDR3 reads CASSLWGPAKLGNTIYF. The CDR3 coding sequence is TGTGCCAGCAGTTTGTGGGGGCCCGCCAAGCTTGGAAACACCATATATTTT.